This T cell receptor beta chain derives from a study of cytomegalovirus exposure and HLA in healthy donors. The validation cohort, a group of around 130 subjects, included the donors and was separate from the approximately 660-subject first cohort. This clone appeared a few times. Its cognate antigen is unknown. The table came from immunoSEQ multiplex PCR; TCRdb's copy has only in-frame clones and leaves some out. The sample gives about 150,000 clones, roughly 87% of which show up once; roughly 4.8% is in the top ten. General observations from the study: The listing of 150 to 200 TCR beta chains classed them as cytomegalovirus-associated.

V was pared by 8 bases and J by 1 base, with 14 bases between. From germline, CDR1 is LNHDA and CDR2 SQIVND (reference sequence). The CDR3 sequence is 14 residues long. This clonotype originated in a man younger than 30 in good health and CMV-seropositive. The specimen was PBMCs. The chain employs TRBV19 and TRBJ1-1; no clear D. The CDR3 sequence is CASLRQAPNTEAFF. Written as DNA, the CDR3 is TGTGCCAGTCTAAGACAAGCTCCGAACACTGAAGCTTTCTTT.